This TCR beta chain was sequenced during a study of blood T cells in healthy people across ages. J lost 7 bases, V lost 4 bases, and 9 bases had no gene match. The germline V gene has CDR1 MNHEY and CDR2 SMNVEV (reference sequence). This CDR3 is built from 17 residues. Points from the study as a whole: Older individuals had lower TCR beta diversity per million T cells (the decline was roughly linear). Naive and antigen-experienced cells were not separated, limiting conclusive comparison.

Together with a sample-barcoded 5' primer, a J-beta primer mix was included in a second PCR lasting roughly 6 to 12 cycles. Each cDNA was tagged by a template-switch adaptor containing 12 random nucleotides. Using its own MiXCR run on the 5' RACE reads, TCRdb lists one record per CDR3 protein. This table holds about 650,000 distinct CDR3 sequences, approximately 29% found once. This clonotype was seen at least ten times. What it binds is unknown. This chain joins TRBV27 and TRBJ2-1, with 14 bases fitting TRBD2. The sequenced sample consisted of blood. This TCR was sampled from a woman aged 80 or over in good health. The CDR3 here is CASSSPGTSGGRNEQFF. The CDR3 coding sequence is TGTGCCAGCAGTTCGCCCGGGACTAGCGGGGGAAGGAATGAGCAGTTCTTC.